The clone carrying this T cell receptor (beta chain) was seen at least ten times. Antigen: not known. The observed sequence ends 3 residues before the CDR3 terminus, with the missing tail filled in from the germline J gene. This record belongs to a study of T cell clonality in common variable immunodeficiency. Findings of the study overall: Shared TCRbeta clones were fewer between CVID subjects than controls.

TCRdb keeps only in-frame clones here, not all; method: immunoSEQ multiplex PCR. The data show under 45,000 clones, none appearing only once, with over 1.1% held by the ten largest. Germline V CDR1 and CDR2: DFQATT, SNEGSKA (reference sequence). The CDR3 covers 14 residues. The V gene lost 6 bases and the J gene lost 4 bases, with 17 bases spanning the gap. The sequence came from a person aged 18 to 75 in good health. The sample consisted of peripheral blood mononuclear cells. V is TRBV20-1 and J is TRBJ2-3; TRBD1 might be the D (5 bases). The sequenced part of the CDR3 DNA is TGCAGTGCCCCGGTGGGGTGGGGCGCAGATACG. This gives the protein CSAPVGWGADT. The whole CDR3 is CSAPVGWGADTQYF.